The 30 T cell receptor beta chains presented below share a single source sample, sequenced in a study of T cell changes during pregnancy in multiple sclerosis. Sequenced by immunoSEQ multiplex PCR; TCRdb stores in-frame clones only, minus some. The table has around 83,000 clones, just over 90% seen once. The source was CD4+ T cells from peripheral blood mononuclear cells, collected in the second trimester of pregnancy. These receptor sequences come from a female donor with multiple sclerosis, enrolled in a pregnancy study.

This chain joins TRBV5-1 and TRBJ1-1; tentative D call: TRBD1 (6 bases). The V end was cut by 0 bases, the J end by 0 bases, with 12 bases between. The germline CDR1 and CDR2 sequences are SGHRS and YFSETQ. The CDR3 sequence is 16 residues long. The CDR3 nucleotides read TGCGCCAGCAGCTTGGCCGTCACAGGGCTGAACACTGAAGCTTTCTTT. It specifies CASSLAVTGLNTEAFF.

CDR3 bases: TGTGCCTGGAGGGCCCTTCCGGGTTCACCCCTCCACTTT. Amino acids: CAWRALPGSPLHF. The rearrangement uses TRBV30 and TRBJ1-6; D uncertain. The germline CDR1 and CDR2 sequences are GTSNPN and SVGIG (reference sequence). V lost 3 bases and J lost 9, with 12 bases in between. The CDR3 has 13 amino acids.

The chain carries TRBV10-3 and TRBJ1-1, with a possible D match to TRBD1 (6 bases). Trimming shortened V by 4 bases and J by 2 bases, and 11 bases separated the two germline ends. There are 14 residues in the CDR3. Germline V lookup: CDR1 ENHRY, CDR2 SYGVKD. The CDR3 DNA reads TGTGCCATCAGTGGACAGGAGGCAAACACTGAAGCTTTCTTT. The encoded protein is CAISGQEANTEAFF.

CDR3 in amino acids: CASSKPSRQETQYF. In DNA form, the CDR3 reads TGTGCCAGTAGTAAGCCCTCGCGGCAAGAGACCCAGTACTTC. The V and J genes are TRBV19 and TRBJ2-5; D is ambiguous. The ends were cut back, 4 bases at V and 2 bases at J, with 11 bases in the middle. There are 14 residues in the CDR3. Germline lookup yields CDR1 LNHDA and CDR2 SQIVND (reference sequence).

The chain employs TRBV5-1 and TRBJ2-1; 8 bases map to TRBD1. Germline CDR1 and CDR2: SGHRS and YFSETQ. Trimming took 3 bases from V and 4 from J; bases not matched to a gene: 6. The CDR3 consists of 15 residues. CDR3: CASSSGTGLYNEQFF. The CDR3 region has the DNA TGCGCCAGCAGCTCCGGGACAGGCTTATACAATGAGCAGTTCTTC. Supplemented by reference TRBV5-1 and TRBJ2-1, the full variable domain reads KAGVTQTPRYLIKTRGQQVTLSCSPISGHRSVSWYQQTPGQGLQFLFEYFSETQRNKGNFPGRFSGRQFSNSRSEMNVSTLELGDSALYLCASSSGTGLYNEQFFGPGTRLTVL.

CDR3 sequence: CASRARGPNTEAFF. The CDR3 nucleotides are TGTGCCAGTAGGGCGCGGGGGCCTAATACTGAAGCTTTCTTT. V usage is TRBV19 and J usage is TRBJ1-1; tentative D call: TRBD1 (6 bases). Germline V gene data show CDR1 as LNHDA and CDR2 as SQIVND (reference sequence). CDR3 length equals 14 residues. With 6 bases removed from V and 5 bases from J, the gap between germline ends came to 16 bases.

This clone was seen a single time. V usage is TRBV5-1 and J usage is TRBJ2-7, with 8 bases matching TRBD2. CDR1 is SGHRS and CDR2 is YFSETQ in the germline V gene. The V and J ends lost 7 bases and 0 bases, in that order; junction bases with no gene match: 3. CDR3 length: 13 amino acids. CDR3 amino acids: CASGLAGSYEQYF. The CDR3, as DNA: TGCGCCAGCGGCCTAGCGGGCTCCTACGAGCAGTACTTC.

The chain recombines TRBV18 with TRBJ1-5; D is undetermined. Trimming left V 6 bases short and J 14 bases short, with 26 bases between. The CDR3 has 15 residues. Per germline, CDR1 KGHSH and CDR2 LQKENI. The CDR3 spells CASSPSGHDGRVKHF. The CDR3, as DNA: TGTGCCAGCTCCCCGTCTGGGCATGATGGGAGGGTCAAGCATTTT.

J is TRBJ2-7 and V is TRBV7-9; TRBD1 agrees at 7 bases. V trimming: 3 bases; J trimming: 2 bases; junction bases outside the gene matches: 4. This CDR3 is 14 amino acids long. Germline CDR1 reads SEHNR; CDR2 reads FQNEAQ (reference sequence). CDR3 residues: CASSLSGTAYEQYF. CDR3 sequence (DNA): TGTGCCAGCAGCTTGTCCGGGACAGCCTACGAGCAGTACTTC.

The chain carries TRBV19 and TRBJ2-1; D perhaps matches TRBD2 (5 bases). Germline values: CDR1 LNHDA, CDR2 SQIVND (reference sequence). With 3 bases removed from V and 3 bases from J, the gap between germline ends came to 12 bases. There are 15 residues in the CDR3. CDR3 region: CASSITGSFYNEQFF. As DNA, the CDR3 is TGTGCCAGTAGTATTACGGGGTCCTTCTACAATGAGCAGTTCTTC.

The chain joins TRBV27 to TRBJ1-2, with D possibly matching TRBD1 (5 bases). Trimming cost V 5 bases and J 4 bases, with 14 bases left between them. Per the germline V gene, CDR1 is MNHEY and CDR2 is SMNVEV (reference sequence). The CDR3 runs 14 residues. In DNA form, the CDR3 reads TGTGCCAGCAGTCAGGGCCCGATGGCCTATGGCTACACCTTC. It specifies CASSQGPMAYGYTF.

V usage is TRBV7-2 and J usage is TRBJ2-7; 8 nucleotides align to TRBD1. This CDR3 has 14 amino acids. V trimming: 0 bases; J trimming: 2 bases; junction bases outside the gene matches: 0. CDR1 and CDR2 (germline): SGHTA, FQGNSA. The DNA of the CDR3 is TGTGCCAGCAGCTTAGCGGGACAGGCCTACGAGCAGTACTTC. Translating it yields CASSLAGQAYEQYF.

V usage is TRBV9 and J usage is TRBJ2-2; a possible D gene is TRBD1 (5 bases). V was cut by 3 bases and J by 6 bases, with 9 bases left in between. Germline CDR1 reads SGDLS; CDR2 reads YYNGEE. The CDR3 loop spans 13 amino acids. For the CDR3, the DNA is TGTGCCAGCAGCGCACACAGGCCCGGGGAGCTGTTTTTT. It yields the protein CASSAHRPGELFF. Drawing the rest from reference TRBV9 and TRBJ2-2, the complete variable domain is DSGVTQTPKHLITATGQRVTLRCSPRSGDLSVYWYQQSLDQGLQFLIQYYNGEERAKGNILERFSAQQFPDLHSELNLSSLELGDSALYFCASSAHRPGELFFGEGSRLTVL.

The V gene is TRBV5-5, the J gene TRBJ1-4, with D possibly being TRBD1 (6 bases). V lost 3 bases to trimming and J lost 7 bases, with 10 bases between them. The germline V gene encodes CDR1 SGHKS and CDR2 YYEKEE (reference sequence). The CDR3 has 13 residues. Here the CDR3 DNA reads TGTGCCAGCAGCTCACAGGGTAGTGAAAAACTGTTTTTT. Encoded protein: CASSSQGSEKLFF. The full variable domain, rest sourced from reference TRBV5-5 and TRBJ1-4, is DAGVTQSPTHLIKTRGQQVTLRCSPISGHKSVSWYQQVLGQGPQFIFQYYEKEERGRGNFPDRFSARQFPNYSSELNVNALLLGDSALYLCASSSQGSEKLFFGSGTQLSVL.

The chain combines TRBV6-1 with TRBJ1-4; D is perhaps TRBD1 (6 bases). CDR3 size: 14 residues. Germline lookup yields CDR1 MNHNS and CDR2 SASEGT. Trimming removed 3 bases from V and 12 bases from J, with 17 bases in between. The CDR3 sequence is CASSDLPPGQQLFF. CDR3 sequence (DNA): TGTGCCAGCAGTGATCTTCCTCCAGGACAGCAACTGTTTTTT.

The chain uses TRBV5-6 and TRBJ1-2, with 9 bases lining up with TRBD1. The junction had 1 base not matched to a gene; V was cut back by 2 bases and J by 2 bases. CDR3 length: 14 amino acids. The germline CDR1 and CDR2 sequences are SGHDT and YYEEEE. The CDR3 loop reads CASSFGTGNYGYTF. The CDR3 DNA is TGTGCCAGCAGCTTTGGGACAGGGAACTATGGCTACACCTTC.

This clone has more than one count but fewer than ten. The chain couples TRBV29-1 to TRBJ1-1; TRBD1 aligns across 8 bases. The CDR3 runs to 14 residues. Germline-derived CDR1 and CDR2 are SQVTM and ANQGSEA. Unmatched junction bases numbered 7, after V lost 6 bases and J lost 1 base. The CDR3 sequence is CSVSSGTGNTEAFF. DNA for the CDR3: TGCAGCGTCTCCTCCGGGACAGGGAACACTGAAGCTTTCTTT.

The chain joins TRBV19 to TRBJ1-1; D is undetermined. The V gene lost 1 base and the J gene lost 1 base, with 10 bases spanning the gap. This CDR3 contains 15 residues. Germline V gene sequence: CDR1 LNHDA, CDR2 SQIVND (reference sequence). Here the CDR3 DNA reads TGTGCCAGTAGTATAGTTGGCCAAGAGAACACTGAAGCTTTCTTT. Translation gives CASSIVGQENTEAFF.

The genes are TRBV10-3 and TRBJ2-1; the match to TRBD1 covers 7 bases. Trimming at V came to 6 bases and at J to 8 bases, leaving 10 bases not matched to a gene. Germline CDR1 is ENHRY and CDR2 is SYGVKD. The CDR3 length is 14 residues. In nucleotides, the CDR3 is TGTGCCATCAGCGGACAGGTGGACGGCGATGAGCAGTTCTTC. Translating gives CAISGQVDGDEQFF.

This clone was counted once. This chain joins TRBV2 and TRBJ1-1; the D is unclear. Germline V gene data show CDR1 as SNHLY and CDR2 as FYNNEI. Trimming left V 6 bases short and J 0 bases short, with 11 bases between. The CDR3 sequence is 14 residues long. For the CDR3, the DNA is TGTGCCAGCAGGTTCGGGGATTTGAACACTGAAGCTTTCTTT. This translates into CASRFGDLNTEAFF.

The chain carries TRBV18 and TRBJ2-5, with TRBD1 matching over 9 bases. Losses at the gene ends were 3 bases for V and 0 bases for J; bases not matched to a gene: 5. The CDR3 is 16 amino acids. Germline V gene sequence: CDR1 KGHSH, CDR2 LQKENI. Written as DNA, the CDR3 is TGTGCCAGCTCACCGCTCGGGACAGGGAACCAAGAGACCCAGTACTTC. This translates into CASSPLGTGNQETQYF.

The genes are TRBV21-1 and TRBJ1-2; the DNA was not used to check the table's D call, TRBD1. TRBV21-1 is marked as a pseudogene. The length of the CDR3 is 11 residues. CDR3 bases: TGTGCCAGCAGCAAGACAGGGGGCTACACCTTC. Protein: CASSKTGGYTF.

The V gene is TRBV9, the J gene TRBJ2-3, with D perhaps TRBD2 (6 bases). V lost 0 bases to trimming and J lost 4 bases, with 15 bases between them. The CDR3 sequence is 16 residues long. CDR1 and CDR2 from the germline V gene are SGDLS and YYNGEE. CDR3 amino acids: CASSVAWRGDSDTQYF. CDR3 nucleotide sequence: TGTGCCAGCAGCGTAGCTTGGCGGGGCGACTCAGATACGCAGTATTTT.

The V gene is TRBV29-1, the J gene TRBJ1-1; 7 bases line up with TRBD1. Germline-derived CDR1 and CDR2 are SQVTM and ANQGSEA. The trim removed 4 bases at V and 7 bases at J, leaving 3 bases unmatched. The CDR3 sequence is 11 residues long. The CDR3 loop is CSVGDRIEAFF. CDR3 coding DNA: TGCAGCGTTGGGGACAGAATTGAAGCTTTCTTT. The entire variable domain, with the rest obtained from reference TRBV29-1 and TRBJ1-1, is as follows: SAVISQKPSRDICQRGTSLTIQCQVDSQVTMMFWYRQQPGQSLTLIATANQGSEATYESGFVIDKFPISRPNLTFSTLTVSNMSPEDSSIYLCSVGDRIEAFFGQGTRLTVV.

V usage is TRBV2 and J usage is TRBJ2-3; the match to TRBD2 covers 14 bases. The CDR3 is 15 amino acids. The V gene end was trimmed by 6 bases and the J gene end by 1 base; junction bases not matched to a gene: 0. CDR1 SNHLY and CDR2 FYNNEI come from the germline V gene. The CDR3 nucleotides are TGTGCCAGCAGGGGACTAGCGGGAGGCACAGATACGCAGTATTTT. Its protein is CASRGLAGGTDTQYF.

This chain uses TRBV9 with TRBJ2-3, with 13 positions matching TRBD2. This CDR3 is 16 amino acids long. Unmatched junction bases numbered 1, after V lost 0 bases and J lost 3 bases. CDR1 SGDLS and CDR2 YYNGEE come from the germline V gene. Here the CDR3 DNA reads TGTGCCAGCAGCGTAGGGACTAGCGGGAGTACAGATACGCAGTATTTT. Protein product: CASSVGTSGSTDTQYF.

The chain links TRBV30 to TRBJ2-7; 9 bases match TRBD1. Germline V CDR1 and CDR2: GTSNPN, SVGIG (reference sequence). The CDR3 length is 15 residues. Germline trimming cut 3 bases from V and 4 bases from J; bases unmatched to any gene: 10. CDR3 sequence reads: CAWRSPGQGLYEQYF. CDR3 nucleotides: TGTGCCTGGAGGAGCCCGGGACAGGGCCTATACGAGCAGTACTTC.

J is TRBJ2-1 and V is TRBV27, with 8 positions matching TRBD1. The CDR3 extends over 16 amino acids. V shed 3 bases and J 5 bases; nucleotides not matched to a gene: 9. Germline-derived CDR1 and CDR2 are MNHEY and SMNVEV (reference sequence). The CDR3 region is CASSLLRGPMNNEQFF. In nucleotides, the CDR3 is TGTGCCAGCAGTTTGCTCAGGGGGCCCATGAACAATGAGCAGTTCTTC.

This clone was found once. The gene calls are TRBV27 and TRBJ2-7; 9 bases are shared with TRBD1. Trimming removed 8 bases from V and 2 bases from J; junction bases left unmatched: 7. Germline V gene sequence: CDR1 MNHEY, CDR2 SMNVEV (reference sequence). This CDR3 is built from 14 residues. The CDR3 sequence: CASGLTGGPYEQYF. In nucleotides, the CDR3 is TGTGCCAGCGGACTGACAGGGGGGCCCTACGAGCAGTACTTC.

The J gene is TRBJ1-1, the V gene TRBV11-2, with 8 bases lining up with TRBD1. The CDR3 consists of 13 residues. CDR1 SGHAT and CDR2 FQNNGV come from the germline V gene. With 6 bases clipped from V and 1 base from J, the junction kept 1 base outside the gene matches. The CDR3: CASRGQANTEAFF. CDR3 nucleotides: TGTGCCAGCAGGGGACAGGCGAACACTGAAGCTTTCTTT.